Listed here are 22 T cell receptor beta chains from one sample, sequenced in a study of blood T cell repertoires in COVID-19. The data were produced by immunoSEQ multiplex PCR, yet TCRdb's version contains in-frame clones alone and is incomplete. The sample comprises some 38,000 clones, roughly 78% of which are singletons, and approximately 15% rests with the top ten. Sequenced material: peripheral blood. These receptors were obtained from an older man with acute or convalescent COVID-19.

The genes are TRBV3-1 (or the pseudogene TRBV3-2) and TRBJ2-7; D remains ambiguous. This CDR3 is 12 amino acids long. V shed 1 base and J shed 6 bases, with 7 bases lying between them. Germline values: CDR1 LGHDT, CDR2 YNNKEL (reference sequence). CDR3 in DNA: TGTGCCAGCAGCCAAGGTAGCCGCGAGCAGTACTTC. This translates into CASSQGSREQYF.

This chain uses TRBV12-5 with TRBJ1-2, with a tentative D call TRBD1 (5 bases). The V and J ends lost 5 bases and 4 bases respectively, with 23 bases between them. Germline V CDR1 and CDR2: LGHNT, FRNRAP. The CDR3 spans 17 residues. DNA of the CDR3: TGTGCTAGTGGTCTTAAACCAATCTTAGGGGCTCTCTATGGCTACACCTTC. It translates to CASGLKPILGALYGYTF. The full variable domain, in which reference TRBV12-5 and TRBJ1-2 provide the parts outside the CDR3, is DARVTQTPRHKVTEMGQEVTMRCQPILGHNTVFWYRQTMMQGLELLAYFRNRAPLDDSGMPKDRFSAEMPDATLATLKIQPSEPRDSAVYFCASGLKPILGALYGYTFGSGTRLTVV.

This rearrangement joins TRBV7-9 to TRBJ2-3; 13 bases match TRBD2. Per the germline V gene, CDR1 is SEHNR and CDR2 is FQNEAQ (reference sequence). The CDR3 is 16 amino acids. Trimming took 5 bases from V and 6 from J; bases not matched to a gene: 8. The CDR3 sequence: CASSEGLAGPVDTQYF. DNA for the CDR3: TGTGCCAGCAGCGAGGGACTAGCGGGACCTGTGGATACGCAGTATTTT.

On this clone itself: This same CDR3 is encoded by further DNA sequences in the sample. The V and J genes are TRBV7-2 and TRBJ2-5, with 8 bases matching TRBD1. Germline V gene sequence: CDR1 SGHTA, CDR2 FQGNSA. V was clipped by 1 base and J by 5 bases; unmatched bases: 0. The CDR3 consists of 13 residues. CDR3 residues: CASSLGQGETQYF. CDR3 DNA sequence: TGTGCCAGCAGCTTAGGACAGGGGGAGACCCAGTACTTC.

CDR3 amino acids: CAISESIGASGNTIYF. In DNA form, the CDR3 reads TGTGCCATCAGTGAGTCGATTGGAGCCTCTGGAAACACCATATATTTT. The V gene is TRBV10-3, the J gene TRBJ1-3; unclear D gene. Between the trimmed V and J ends, which lost 0 bases and 0 bases, there was a span of 9 bases. This CDR3 region has 16 residues. Germline V gene data show CDR1 as ENHRY and CDR2 as SYGVKD.

The rearrangement links TRBV29-1 to TRBJ2-7, with 10 bases that match TRBD1. Germline lookup yields CDR1 SQVTM and CDR2 ANQGSEA. J lost 3 bases, V lost 3 bases, and 5 bases had no gene match. This CDR3 is 14 amino acids long. CDR3 nucleotides: TGCAGCGTTGACATCGGACAGGGGGGCTACGAGCAGTACTTC. The encoded protein is CSVDIGQGGYEQYF.

V and J are TRBV11-3 and TRBJ1-1; perhaps TRBD1 as D (6 bases). Germline V gives CDR1 SGHNT, CDR2 YENEEA. Trimming took off 4 bases at V and 4 bases at J, with 16 bases between the two ends. This CDR3 has 15 amino acids. CDR3 in DNA: TGTGCCAGCAGCTCGTCGGCAGGGGTGGGCACTGAAGCTTTCTTT. It codes for CASSSSAGVGTEAFF.

This sequence joins TRBV10-1 and TRBJ1-2; 9 positions agree with TRBD1. V trimming: 6 bases; J trimming: 4 bases; junction bases outside the gene matches: 15. The CDR3 extends over 17 amino acids. Germline V gene sequence: CDR1 WNHNN, CDR2 SYGVQD (reference sequence). This CDR3 is CASSGRDRDTLCYGYTF. The CDR3 DNA reads as TGCGCCAGCAGCGGCCGGGACAGGGATACACTTTGCTATGGCTACACCTTC.

The gene calls are TRBV29-1 and TRBJ1-5; D may be TRBD1 (5 bases). Trimming took off 6 bases at V and 5 bases at J, with 14 bases between the two ends. The CDR3 has 13 amino acids. CDR1 is SQVTM and CDR2 is ANQGSEA in the germline V gene. The CDR3 reads CSVAGGEDQPQHF. CDR3 nucleotides: TGCAGCGTCGCGGGGGGGGAAGATCAGCCCCAGCATTTT.

The gene calls are TRBV19 and TRBJ1-1, with D hard to call. Germline V lookup: CDR1 LNHDA, CDR2 SQIVND (reference sequence). V lost 1 base and J lost 2, with 5 bases in between. This CDR3 is 13 amino acids long. The CDR3 region has the DNA TGTGCCAGTAGTATAGTAGATAACACTGAAGCTTTCTTT. Translation gives CASSIVDNTEAFF. The full variable domain, with the rest looked up from reference TRBV19 and TRBJ1-1, is DGGITQSPKYLFRKEGQNVTLSCEQNLNHDAMYWYRQDPGQGLRLIYYSQIVNDFQKGDIAEGYSVSREKKESFPLTVTSAQKNPTAFYLCASSIVDNTEAFFGQGTRLTVV.

This clone has only one observation. The chain couples TRBV7-8 to TRBJ1-4; weak D call: TRBD1 (6 bases). Looked up from germline, CDR1 is SGHVS and CDR2 is FQNEAQ. The CDR3 is made up of 14 amino acids. V lost 7 bases to trimming and J lost 5 bases, with 14 bases between them. In DNA, the CDR3 is TGTGCCAGCACCCGAGGGGGGGGGAATGAAAAACTGTTTTTT. It yields the protein CASTRGGGNEKLFF.

A single count supports this clone. This chain uses TRBV28 with TRBJ1-4; D might be TRBD1 (5 bases). The CDR3 extends over 13 amino acids. CDR1 is MDHEN, CDR2 SYDVKM, per germline. V was shortened by 5 bases and J by 7 bases, with 11 bases between the two germline ends. The CDR3 spells CASSTRVGEKLFF. CDR3 DNA: TGTGCCAGCAGTACCAGGGTGGGTGAAAAACTGTTTTTT.

This chain uses TRBV13 with TRBJ2-7; TRBD2 agrees at 7 bases. CDR1 is PRHDT, CDR2 FYEKMQ, per germline (reference sequence). The CDR3 runs 15 residues. Unmatched junction bases numbered 4, after V lost 1 base and J lost 1 base. The CDR3 loop is CASSLEPSGSYEQYF. Written as DNA, the CDR3 is TGTGCCAGCAGCTTAGAGCCTAGCGGTTCCTACGAGCAGTACTTC.

This clone appeared a few times. V is TRBV20-1 and J is TRBJ2-2, with D perhaps matching TRBD2 (6 bases). The V gene's germline CDR1 is DFQATT and CDR2 SNEGSKA (reference sequence). The V gene lost 7 bases and the J gene lost 13 bases, with 16 bases spanning the gap. The CDR3 is 11 residues long. CDR3 in amino acids: CSVMEGLTLFF. In DNA form, the CDR3 reads TGCAGTGTAATGGAGGGCTTAACGCTGTTTTTT.

This chain joins TRBV28 and TRBJ2-2, with a tentative D call TRBD1 (6 bases). CDR1 MDHEN and CDR2 SYDVKM come from the germline V gene. The CDR3 runs 12 residues. V was pared by 5 bases and J by 8 bases, with 9 bases between. The CDR3 nucleotides are TGTGCCAGCAGTAACAGGGCTGGGGAGCTGTTTTTT. It specifies CASSNRAGELFF.

V gene TRBV29-1 combines with J gene TRBJ2-1, with a possible D match to TRBD2 (6 bases). The CDR3 consists of 14 residues. Per the germline V gene, CDR1 is SQVTM and CDR2 is ANQGSEA. Trimming removed 7 bases at V and 6 bases at J, with 19 bases between. The chain's CDR3 is CSAVSGSYTNEQFF. CDR3 nucleotides: TGCAGCGCCGTCTCCGGGAGCTATACCAATGAGCAGTTCTTC.

The CDR3 region has the DNA TGCGCCAGCAGCTTGGTGGCAGGGGGTAGCTCCTACGAGCAGTACTTC. Its translation is CASSLVAGGSSYEQYF. This chain connects TRBV5-1 to TRBJ2-7; 7 positions agree with TRBD1. This CDR3 contains 16 residues. Unmatched junction bases numbered 6, after V lost 0 bases and J lost 0 bases. Germline V gene lookup returns CDR1 SGHRS and CDR2 YFSETQ.

This rearrangement joins TRBV19 to TRBJ2-7, with 8 positions matching TRBD2. CDR1 is LNHDA, CDR2 SQIVND, per germline (reference sequence). This CDR3 has 14 amino acids. V lost 3 bases, J lost 2 bases, and 3 bases stayed unmatched. The CDR3 loop reads CASSISGATYEQYF. The CDR3 nucleotides are TGTGCCAGTAGTATTAGCGGGGCGACCTACGAGCAGTACTTC.

This chain links TRBV7-9 with TRBJ1-1; tentatively, D is TRBD1 (5 bases). CDR1 and CDR2 from the germline V gene are SEHNR and FQNEAQ (reference sequence). The V gene lost 5 bases and the J gene lost 4 bases, with 11 bases spanning the gap. The CDR3 covers 13 residues. The CDR3 here is CASSPAGGTEAFF. The CDR3 DNA sequence: TGTGCCAGCAGCCCGGCGGGGGGCACTGAAGCTTTCTTT.

The CDR3 region has the DNA TGTGCCATCAGTGTGGGGGGATCCTACAATGAGCAGTTCTTC. This sequence encodes CAISVGGSYNEQFF. The J gene is TRBJ2-1, the V gene TRBV10-3; a possible D gene is TRBD2 (6 bases). Trimming took off 4 bases at V and 1 base at J, with 8 bases between the two ends. The CDR3 has 14 amino acids. The germline CDR1 and CDR2 sequences are ENHRY and SYGVKD.

This rearrangement joins TRBV4-3 to TRBJ1-6; D possibly corresponds to TRBD1 (6 bases). The CDR3 consists of 16 residues. From germline, CDR1 is LGHNA and CDR2 YSLEER. V lost 0 bases to trimming and J lost 9 bases, with 15 bases between them. This CDR3 is CASSQDLRGIGSPLHF. DNA of the CDR3: TGCGCCAGCAGCCAAGATCTCAGGGGTATCGGTTCACCCCTCCACTTT.

The CDR3 protein is CASSSIGGILGRSNQPQHF. The CDR3 nucleotides read TGTGCCAGCAGTTCGATAGGGGGAATTTTGGGGAGAAGCAATCAGCCCCAGCATTTT. The J gene is TRBJ1-5, the V gene TRBV6-2 or TRBV6-3; D is possibly TRBD1 (6 bases). Trimming pared 4 bases from V and 1 base from J, leaving 23 bases between. This CDR3 has 19 residues. Germline V gene sequence: CDR1 MNHEY, CDR2 SVGEGT.